This TCR beta chain is from a study of cytomegalovirus exposure and HLA in healthy donors. Study-level results: The authors later found TCR association rates varying by HLA locus, with DRB1 most and HLA-C fewest. Being productive about 90% or about 30% of the time was typical of most TCR beta V segments in an earlier analysis. Common viral pathogens were later found to be apparently linked to several of the most significant clusters.

Primers: 60 Vbeta forward and 13 Jbeta reverse. Clones were read by immunoSEQ multiplex PCR, and TCRdb kept only the in-frame ones, dropping some. The table shows roughly 150,000 clones, with about 75% occurring only once. With 2 bases removed from V and 9 bases from J, the gap between germline ends came to 11 bases. Germline lookup yields CDR1 MNHEY and CDR2 SVGAGI. This CDR3 region has 13 residues. Comments on this clone: Its specificity is not known.

The TCR originated in a woman aged 25 to 39 in good health and CMV-seronegative. The chain recombines TRBV6-5 with TRBJ1-5, with TRBD1 as a possible D gene (5 bases). Material for sequencing was PBMCs. The CDR3 loop is CASSYANGGPQHF. The CDR3 DNA sequence: TGTGCCAGCAGTTACGCAAACGGGGGGCCCCAGCATTTT.